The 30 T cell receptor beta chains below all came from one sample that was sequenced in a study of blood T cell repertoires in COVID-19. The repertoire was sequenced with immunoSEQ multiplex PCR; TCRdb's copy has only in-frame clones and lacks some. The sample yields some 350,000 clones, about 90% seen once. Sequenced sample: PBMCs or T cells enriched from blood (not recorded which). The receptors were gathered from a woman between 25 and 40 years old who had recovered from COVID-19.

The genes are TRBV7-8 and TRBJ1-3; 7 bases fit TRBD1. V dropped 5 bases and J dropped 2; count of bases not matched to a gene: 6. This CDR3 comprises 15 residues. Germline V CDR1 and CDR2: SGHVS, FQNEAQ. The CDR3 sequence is CASSTQTGAGNTIYF. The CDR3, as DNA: TGTGCCAGCAGCACCCAAACAGGGGCTGGAAACACCATATATTTT.

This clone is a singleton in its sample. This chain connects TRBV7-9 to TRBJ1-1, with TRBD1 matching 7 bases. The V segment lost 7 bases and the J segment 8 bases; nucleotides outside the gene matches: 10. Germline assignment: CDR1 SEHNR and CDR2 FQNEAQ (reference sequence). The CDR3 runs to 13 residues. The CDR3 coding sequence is TGTGCCAGCACCTCGGGACAGCCGCCAGAAGCTTTCTTT. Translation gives CASTSGQPPEAFF. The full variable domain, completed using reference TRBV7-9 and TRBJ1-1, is DTGVSQNPRHKITKRGQNVTFRCDPISEHNRLYWYRQTLGQGPEFLTYFQNEAQLEKSRLLSDRFSAERPKGSFSTLEIQRTEQGDSAMYLCASTSGQPPEAFFGQGTRLTVV.

CDR3 region: CASSEKSQWEKLFF. For the CDR3, the DNA is TGTGCCAGCAGTGAAAAGTCCCAGTGGGAAAAACTGTTTTTT. The rearrangement links TRBV6-1 to TRBJ1-4; the D is unclear. Trimming took 2 bases from V and 8 from J, leaving 12 bases between them. The CDR3 loop spans 14 amino acids. The germline V gene has CDR1 MNHNS and CDR2 SASEGT.

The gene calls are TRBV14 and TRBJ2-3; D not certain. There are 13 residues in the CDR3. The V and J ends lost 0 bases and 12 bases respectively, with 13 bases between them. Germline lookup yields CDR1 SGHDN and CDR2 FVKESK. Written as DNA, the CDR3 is TGTGCCAGCAGCCAAGACTATCTTGACTCACAGTATTTT. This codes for CASSQDYLDSQYF.

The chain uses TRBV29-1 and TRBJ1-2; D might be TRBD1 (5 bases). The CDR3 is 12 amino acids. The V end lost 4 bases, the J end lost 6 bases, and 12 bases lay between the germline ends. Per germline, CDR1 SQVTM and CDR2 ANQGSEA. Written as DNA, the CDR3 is TGCAGCGTTGTCGGGCAGGGCGATGGCTACACCTTC. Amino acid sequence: CSVVGQGDGYTF.

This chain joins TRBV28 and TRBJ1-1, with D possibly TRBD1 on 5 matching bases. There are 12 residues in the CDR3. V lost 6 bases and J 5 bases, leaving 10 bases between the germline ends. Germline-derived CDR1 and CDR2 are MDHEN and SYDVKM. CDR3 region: CASRGLGTEAFF. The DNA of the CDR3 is TGTGCCAGCAGGGGGCTGGGGACTGAAGCTTTCTTT.

CDR3 sequence (DNA): TGTGCCAGCAGCTTGGTTTCTAGCTCCTACAATGAGCAGTTCTTC. Protein sequence: CASSLVSSSYNEQFF. V and J are TRBV5-4 and TRBJ2-1; D call uncertain. The V end was cut by 0 bases, the J end by 0 bases, with 7 bases between. The CDR3 is 15 residues long. Germline lookup yields CDR1 SGHNT and CDR2 YYREEE (reference sequence).

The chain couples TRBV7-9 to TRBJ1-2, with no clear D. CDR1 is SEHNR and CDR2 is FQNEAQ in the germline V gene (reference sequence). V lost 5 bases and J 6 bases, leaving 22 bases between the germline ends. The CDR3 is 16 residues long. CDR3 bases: TGTGCCAGCAGCCAGATGGCTAGTTCGAGCAGTCATGGCTACACCTTC. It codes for CASSQMASSSSHGYTF. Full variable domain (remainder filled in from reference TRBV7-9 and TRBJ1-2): DTGVSQNPRHKITKRGQNVTFRCDPISEHNRLYWYRQTLGQGPEFLTYFQNEAQLEKSRLLSDRFSAERPKGSFSTLEIQRTEQGDSAMYLCASSQMASSSSHGYTFGSGTRLTVV.

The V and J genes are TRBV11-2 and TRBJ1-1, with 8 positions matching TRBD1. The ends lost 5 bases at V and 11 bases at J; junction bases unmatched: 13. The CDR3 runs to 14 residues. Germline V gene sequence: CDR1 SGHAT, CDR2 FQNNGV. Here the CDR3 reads CASSDGQGSWVAFF. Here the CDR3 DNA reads TGTGCCAGCAGCGATGGACAGGGATCGTGGGTTGCTTTCTTT.

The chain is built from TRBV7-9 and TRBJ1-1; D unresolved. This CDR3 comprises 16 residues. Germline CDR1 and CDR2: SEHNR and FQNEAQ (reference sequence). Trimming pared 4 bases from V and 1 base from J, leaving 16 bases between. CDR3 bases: TGTGCCAGCAGCTCCTCCCCCCTTACTCCGAACACTGAAGCTTTCTTT. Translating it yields CASSSSPLTPNTEAFF. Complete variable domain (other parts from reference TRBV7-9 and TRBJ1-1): DTGVSQNPRHKITKRGQNVTFRCDPISEHNRLYWYRQTLGQGPEFLTYFQNEAQLEKSRLLSDRFSAERPKGSFSTLEIQRTEQGDSAMYLCASSSSPLTPNTEAFFGQGTRLTVV.

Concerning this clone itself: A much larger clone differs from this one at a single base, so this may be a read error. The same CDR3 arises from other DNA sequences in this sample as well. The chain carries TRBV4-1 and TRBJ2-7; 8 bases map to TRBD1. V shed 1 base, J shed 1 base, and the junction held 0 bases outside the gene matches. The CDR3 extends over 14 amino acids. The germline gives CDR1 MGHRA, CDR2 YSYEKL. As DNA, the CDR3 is TGCGCCAGCAGCCAAGGACAGGGGTCCTACGAGCAGTACTTC. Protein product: CASSQGQGSYEQYF.

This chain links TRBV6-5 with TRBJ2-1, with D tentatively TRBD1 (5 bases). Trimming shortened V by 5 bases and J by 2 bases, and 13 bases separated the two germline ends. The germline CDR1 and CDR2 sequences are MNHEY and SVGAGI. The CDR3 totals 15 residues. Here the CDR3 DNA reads TGTGCCAGCAGTCACCAGGGTTATCCCTACAATGAGCAGTTCTTC. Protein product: CASSHQGYPYNEQFF.

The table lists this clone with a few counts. The CDR3 here is CASSEADNQPQHF. DNA of the CDR3: TGTGCCAGCAGTGAGGCGGACAATCAGCCCCAGCATTTT. J is TRBJ1-5 and V is TRBV6-4; D call uncertain. Germline V CDR1 and CDR2: MRHNA, SNTAGT. Trimming shortened V by 3 bases and J by 3 bases, and 6 bases separated the two germline ends. The CDR3 covers 13 residues.

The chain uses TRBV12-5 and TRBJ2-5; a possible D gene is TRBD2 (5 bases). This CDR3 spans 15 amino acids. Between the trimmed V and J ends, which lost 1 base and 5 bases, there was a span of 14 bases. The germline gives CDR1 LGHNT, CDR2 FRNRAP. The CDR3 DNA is TGTGCTAGTGGTTTGGGGACTGGGTCCTACGAGACCCAGTACTTC. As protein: CASGLGTGSYETQYF. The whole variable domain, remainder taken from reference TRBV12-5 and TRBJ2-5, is DARVTQTPRHKVTEMGQEVTMRCQPILGHNTVFWYRQTMMQGLELLAYFRNRAPLDDSGMPKDRFSAEMPDATLATLKIQPSEPRDSAVYFCASGLGTGSYETQYFGPGTRLLVL.

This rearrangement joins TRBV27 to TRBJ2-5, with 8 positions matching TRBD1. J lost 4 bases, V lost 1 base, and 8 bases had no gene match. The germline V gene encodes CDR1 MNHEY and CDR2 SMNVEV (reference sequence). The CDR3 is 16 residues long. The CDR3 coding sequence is TGTGCCAGCAGTTTATTAAGGACAGGGAATACAGAGACCCAGTACTTC. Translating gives CASSLLRTGNTETQYF.

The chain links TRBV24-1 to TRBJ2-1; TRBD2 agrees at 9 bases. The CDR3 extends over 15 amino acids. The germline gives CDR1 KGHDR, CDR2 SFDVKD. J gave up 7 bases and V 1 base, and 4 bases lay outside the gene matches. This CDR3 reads CATSDFLAGGNEQFF. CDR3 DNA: TGTGCCACCAGTGATTTTCTGGCGGGAGGGAATGAGCAGTTCTTC.

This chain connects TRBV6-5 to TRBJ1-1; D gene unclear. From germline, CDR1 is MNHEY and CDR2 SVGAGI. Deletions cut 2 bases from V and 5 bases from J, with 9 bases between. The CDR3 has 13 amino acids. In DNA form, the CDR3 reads TGTGCCAGCAGTTACGACGGGGAGACTGAAGCTTTCTTT. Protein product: CASSYDGETEAFF.

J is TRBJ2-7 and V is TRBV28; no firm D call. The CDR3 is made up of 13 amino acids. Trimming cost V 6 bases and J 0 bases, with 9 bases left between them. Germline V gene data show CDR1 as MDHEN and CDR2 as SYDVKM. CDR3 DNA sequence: TGTGCCAGCAGGTTCACTGGCTCCTACGAGCAGTACTTC. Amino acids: CASRFTGSYEQYF.

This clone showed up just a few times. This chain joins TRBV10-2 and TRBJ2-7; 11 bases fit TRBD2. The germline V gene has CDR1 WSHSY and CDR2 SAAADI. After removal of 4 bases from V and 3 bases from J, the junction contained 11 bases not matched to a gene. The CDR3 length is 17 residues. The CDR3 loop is CASSAGGGLADYYEQYF. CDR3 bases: TGCGCCAGCAGTGCAGGGGGGGGACTAGCGGACTACTACGAGCAGTACTTC.

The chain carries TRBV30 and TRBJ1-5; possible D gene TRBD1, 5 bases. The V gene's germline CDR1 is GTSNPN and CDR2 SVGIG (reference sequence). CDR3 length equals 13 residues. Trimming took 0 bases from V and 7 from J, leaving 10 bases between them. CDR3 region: CAWSVTGWQPQHF. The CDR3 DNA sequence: TGTGCCTGGAGTGTAACAGGTTGGCAGCCCCAGCATTTT.

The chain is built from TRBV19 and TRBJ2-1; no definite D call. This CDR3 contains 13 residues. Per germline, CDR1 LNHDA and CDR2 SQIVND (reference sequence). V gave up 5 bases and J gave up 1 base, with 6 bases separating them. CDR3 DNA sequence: TGTGCCAGTAGTGCCCGGTCCTACAATGAGCAGTTCTTC. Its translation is CASSARSYNEQFF.

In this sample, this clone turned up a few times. The CDR3 DNA reads as TGTGCCAGCAGACGGACACTTTCAACTAATGAAAAACTGTTTTTT. Residues: CASRRTLSTNEKLFF. This chain connects TRBV2 to TRBJ1-4, with D possibly being TRBD1 (5 bases). Germline CDR1 reads SNHLY; CDR2 reads FYNNEI. V was cut by 6 bases and J by 0 bases, with 11 bases left in between. The CDR3 loop spans 15 amino acids.

CDR3 sequence: CASSQSGYNEQFF. The CDR3 DNA reads TGTGCCAGCAGCCAAAGCGGGTACAATGAGCAGTTCTTC. V and J are TRBV7-3 and TRBJ2-1, with D maybe TRBD2 (6 bases). Trimming took 5 bases from V and 4 from J, leaving 9 bases between them. Germline assignment: CDR1 SGHTA and CDR2 FQGTGA. This CDR3 has 13 residues.

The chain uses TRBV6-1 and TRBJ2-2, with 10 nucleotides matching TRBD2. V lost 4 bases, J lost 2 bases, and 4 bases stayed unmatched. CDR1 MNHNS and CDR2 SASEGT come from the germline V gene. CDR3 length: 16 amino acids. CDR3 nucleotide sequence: TGTGCCAGCAGTGCATGGACTAGCGGTAACACCGGGGAGCTGTTTTTT. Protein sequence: CASSAWTSGNTGELFF.

Here the CDR3 DNA reads TGCGCCAGCAGCCAAACGACGCTACAGGACGAGCAGTACTTC. It specifies CASSQTTLQDEQYF. V is TRBV4-1 and J is TRBJ2-7; possibly TRBD1 for D (5 bases). The CDR3 has 14 residues. The V end was cut by 2 bases, the J end by 5 bases, with 13 bases between. Germline-derived CDR1 and CDR2 are MGHRA and YSYEKL.

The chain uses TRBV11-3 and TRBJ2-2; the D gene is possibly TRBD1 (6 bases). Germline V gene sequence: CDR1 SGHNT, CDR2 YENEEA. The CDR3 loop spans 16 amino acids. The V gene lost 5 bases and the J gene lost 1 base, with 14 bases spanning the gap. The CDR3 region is CASSDRFRGNTGELFF. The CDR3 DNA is TGTGCCAGCAGCGACAGGTTCAGAGGGAACACCGGGGAGCTGTTTTTT.

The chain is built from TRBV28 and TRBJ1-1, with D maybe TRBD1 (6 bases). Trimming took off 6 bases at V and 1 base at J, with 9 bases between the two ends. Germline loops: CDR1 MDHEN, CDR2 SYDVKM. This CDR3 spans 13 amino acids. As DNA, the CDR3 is TGTGCCAGCAGCGAGACAGGGAACACTGAAGCTTTCTTT. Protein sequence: CASSETGNTEAFF.

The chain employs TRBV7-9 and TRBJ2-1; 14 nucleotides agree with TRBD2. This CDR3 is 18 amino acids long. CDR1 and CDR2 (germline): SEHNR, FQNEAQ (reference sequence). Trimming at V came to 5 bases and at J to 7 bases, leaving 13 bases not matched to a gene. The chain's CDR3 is CASSQGSGLAGVGNEQFF. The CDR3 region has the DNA TGTGCCAGCAGCCAAGGCTCGGGACTAGCGGGAGTAGGTAATGAGCAGTTCTTC.

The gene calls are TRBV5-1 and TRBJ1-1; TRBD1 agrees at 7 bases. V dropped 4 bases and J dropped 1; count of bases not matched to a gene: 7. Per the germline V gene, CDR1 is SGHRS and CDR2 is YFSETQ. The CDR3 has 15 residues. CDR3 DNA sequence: TGCGCCAGCAGCGCACAGGGGCCCCCGAACACTGAAGCTTTCTTT. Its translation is CASSAQGPPNTEAFF.

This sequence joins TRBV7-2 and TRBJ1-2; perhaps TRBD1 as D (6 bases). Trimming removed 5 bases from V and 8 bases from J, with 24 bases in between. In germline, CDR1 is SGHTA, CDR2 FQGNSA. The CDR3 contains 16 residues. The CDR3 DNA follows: TGTGCCAGCAGCCCTTCACTAACAGGGTTTGCGAGGGGCTACACCTTC. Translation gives CASSPSLTGFARGYTF.